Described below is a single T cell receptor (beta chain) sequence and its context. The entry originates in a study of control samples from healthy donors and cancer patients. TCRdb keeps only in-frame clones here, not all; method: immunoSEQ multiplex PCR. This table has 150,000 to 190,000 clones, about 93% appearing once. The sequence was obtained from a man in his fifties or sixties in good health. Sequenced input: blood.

The CDR3 DNA sequence: TGTGCCAGCAGCCCCCGGGACAGGGTTAACTATGGCTACACCTTC. Its translation: CASSPRDRVNYGYTF. The chain has TRBV3-1 (or the pseudogene TRBV3-2) and TRBJ1-2; 9 positions match TRBD1. Germline V gene sequence: CDR1 LGHDT, CDR2 YNNKEL (reference sequence). J gave up 1 base and V 4 bases, and 4 bases lay outside the gene matches. The CDR3 totals 15 residues.